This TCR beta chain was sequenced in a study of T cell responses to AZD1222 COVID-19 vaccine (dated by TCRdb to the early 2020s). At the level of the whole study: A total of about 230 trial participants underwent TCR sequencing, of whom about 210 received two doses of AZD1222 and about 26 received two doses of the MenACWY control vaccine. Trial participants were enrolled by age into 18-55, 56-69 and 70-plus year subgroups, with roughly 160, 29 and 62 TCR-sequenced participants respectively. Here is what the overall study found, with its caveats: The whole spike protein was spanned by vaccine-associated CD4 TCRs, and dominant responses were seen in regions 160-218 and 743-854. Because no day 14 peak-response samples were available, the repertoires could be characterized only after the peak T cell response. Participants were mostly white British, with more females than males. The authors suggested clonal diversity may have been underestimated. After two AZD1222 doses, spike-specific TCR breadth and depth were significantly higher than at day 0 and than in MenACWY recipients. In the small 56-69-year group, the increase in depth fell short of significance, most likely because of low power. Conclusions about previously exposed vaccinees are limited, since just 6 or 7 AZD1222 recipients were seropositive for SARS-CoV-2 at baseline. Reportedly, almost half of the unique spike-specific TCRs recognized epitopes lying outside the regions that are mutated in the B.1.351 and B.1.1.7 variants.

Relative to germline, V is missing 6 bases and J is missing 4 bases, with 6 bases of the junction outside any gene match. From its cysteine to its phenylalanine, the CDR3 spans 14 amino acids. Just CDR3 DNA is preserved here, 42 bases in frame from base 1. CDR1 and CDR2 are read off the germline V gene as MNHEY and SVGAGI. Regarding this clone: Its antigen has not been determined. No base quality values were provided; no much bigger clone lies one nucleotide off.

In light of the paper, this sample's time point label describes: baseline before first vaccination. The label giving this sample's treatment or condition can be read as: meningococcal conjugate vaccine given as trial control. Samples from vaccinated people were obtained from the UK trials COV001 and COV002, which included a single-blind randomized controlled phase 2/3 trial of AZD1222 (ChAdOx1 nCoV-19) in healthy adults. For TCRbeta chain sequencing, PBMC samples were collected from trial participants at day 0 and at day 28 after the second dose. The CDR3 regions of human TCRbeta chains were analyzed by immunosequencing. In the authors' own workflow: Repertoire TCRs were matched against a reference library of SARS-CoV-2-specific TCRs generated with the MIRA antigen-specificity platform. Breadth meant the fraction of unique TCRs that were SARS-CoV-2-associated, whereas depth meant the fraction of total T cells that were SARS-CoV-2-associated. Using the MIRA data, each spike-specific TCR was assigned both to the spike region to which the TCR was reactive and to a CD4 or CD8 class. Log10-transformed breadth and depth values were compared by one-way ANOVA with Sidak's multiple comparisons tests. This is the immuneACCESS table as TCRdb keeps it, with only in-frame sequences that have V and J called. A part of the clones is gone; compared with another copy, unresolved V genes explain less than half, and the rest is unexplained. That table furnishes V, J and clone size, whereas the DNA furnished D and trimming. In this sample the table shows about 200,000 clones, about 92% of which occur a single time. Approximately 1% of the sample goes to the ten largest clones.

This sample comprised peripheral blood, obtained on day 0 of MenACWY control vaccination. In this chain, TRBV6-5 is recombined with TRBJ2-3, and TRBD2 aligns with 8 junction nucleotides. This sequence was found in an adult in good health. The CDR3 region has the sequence CASRLAGGPDTQYF. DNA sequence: TGTGCCAGCAGATTGGCGGGGGGCCCAGATACGCAGTATTTT.